This TCR beta chain was retrieved from a study of post-analysis software for immune sequencing data. At the level of the study: The study covered relapsing-remitting, secondary progressive and progressive-relapsing courses of multiple sclerosis.

Researchers reported that TCR beta cDNA libraries carried unique molecular identifiers. TCRdb reprocessed the PCR reads with MiXCR, giving one entry per CDR3 protein. The sample contains more than 450,000 distinct CDR3 sequences, roughly 45% of which appear only once. The study's findings and limits: In patients, about 5 TRBV segments were more frequent than in controls, with TRBV5-6, TRBV5-1 and TRBV20-1 among them. Relative to controls, patients with multiple sclerosis showed significantly lower normalized Chao1 diversity.

This clonotype was seen just once. Its antigen is unknown. V was pared by 6 bases and J by 0 bases, with 18 bases between. This CDR3 is built from 16 residues. Germline lookup yields CDR1 DFQATT and CDR2 SNEGSKA (reference sequence). This sequence joins TRBV20-1 and TRBJ2-4, with D tentatively TRBD2 (7 bases). This clonotype originated in a girl aged 5-17 years with multiple sclerosis. The sample taken for sequencing was blood. The CDR3 DNA sequence: TGCAGTGCCCCCGAGGGGGGGGCAGTAGCCAAAAACATTCAGTACTTC. This encodes CSAPEGGAVAKNIQYF.